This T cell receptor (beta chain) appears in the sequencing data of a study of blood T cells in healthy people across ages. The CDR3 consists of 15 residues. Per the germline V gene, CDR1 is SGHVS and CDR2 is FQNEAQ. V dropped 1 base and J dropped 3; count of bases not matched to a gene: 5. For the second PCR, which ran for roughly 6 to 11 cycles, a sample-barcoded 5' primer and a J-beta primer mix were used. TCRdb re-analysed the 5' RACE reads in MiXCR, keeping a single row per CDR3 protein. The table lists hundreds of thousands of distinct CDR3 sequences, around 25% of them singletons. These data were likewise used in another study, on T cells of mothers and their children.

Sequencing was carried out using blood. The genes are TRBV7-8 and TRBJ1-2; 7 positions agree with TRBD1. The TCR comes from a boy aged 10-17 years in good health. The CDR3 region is CASSLGDRVYYGYTF. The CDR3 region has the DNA TGTGCCAGCAGCTTAGGCGACAGGGTTTACTATGGCTACACCTTC.